The present T cell receptor (beta chain) was sequenced within a study of blood T cell repertoires in COVID-19. Study details: COVID-19 samples collected from the United States, Italy and Spain covered acute and convalescent phases. From T cells, B-cell-depleted T cells, or PBMCs came the material, which was cDNA or gDNA.

Enrollment of patients from Seattle took place during active infection, with longitudinal follow-up. Original data processing: The assay estimated nucleated cells by amplifying reference gene primers. TCRdb keeps only in-frame clones here, not all; method: immunoSEQ multiplex PCR. The V and J calls and clone size are taken from that table; D and trimming were inferred from the DNA. The sample lists around 400,000 clones, approximately 89% seen once, with about 2% in the top ten. This clone was seen more than once but under ten times. Trimming cost V 5 bases and J 0 bases, with 17 bases left between them. The CDR3 sequence is 18 residues long. Germline V lookup: CDR1 SGHVS, CDR2 FQNEAQ.

The sequenced sample consisted of peripheral blood. This chain joins TRBV7-8 and TRBJ2-6, with a possible D match to TRBD2 (5 bases). The sequence came from a woman aged 60 to 75 with COVID-19, enrolled during active disease. CDR3: CASSPWATGNSGANVLTF. In DNA, the CDR3 is TGTGCCAGCAGCCCTTGGGCCACCGGGAACTCTGGGGCCAACGTCCTGACTTTC.